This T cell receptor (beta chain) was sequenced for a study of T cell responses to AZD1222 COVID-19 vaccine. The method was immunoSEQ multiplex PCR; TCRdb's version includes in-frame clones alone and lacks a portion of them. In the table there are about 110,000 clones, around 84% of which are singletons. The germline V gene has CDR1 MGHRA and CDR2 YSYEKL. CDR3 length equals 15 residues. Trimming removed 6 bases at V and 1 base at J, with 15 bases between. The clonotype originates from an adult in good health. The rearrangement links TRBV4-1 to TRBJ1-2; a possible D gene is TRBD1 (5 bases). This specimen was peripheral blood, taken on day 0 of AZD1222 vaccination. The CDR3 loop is CASRQMGQDNYGYTF. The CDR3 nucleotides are TGCGCCAGCAGACAAATGGGGCAGGATAACTATGGCTACACCTTC.